Presented here are 14 T cell receptor beta chains from one specimen sequenced in a study of Graves' ophthalmopathy and Graves' hyperthyroidism. Researchers took RNA transcripts and amplified TCR beta CDR3 regions from them. HTBI-primed RT-PCR formed the first round, and a multiplex PCR formed the second. In TCRdb, the multiplex PCR reads were re-called with MiXCR into one record per CDR3 protein. Altogether roughly 1.1 million distinct CDR3 sequences are present, 35% to 45% being singletons, with the ten largest covering around 10%. Sequenced material: peripheral blood or thyroid tissue (not recorded which). All receptors derive from an adult man with Graves' hyperthyroidism.

The V gene is TRBV19, the J gene TRBJ2-7; D is possibly TRBD1 (5 bases). Trimming took 10 bases from V and 9 from J, leaving 28 bases between them. The germline CDR1 and CDR2 sequences are LNHDA and SQIVND (reference sequence). CDR3 length: 15 residues. The CDR3 protein is CATSRSQGPTTAQYF. CDR3 sequence (DNA): TGTGCCACCAGTAGATCGCAGGGTCCTACTACGGCGCAGTACTTC.

Concerning this clonotype: At one boundary the junction diverges from the germline segment, which might be a read error. The CDR3 bases are TGCAGTGCTACAGACACCGGACCCTACGAGCGGTACTTC. Encoded protein: CSATDTGPYERYF. The chain couples TRBV20-1 to TRBJ2-7; unclear D gene. CDR1 is DFQATT and CDR2 is SNEGSKA in the germline V gene (reference sequence). CDR3 length equals 13 residues.

Worth noting for this clonotype: The junction does not match germline at one end; this may be a read error. The chain couples TRBV12-3 or TRBV12-4 to TRBJ2-2; 11 bases line up with TRBD1. There are 15 residues in the CDR3. The CDR3 nucleotides read TGTGCCAGCAGTAGGACAGGGGGCATTCCCGGGGAGCTGGTTTTT. Its translation: CASSRTGGIPGELVF.

The chain recombines TRBV19 with TRBJ2-2; no firm D call. The CDR3 loop spans 17 amino acids. The germline V gene has CDR1 LNHDA and CDR2 SQIVND (reference sequence). The V end was cut by 3 bases, the J end by 3 bases, with 17 bases between. The CDR3 loop is CASSIIGPNRDTGELFF. The CDR3 DNA is TGTGCCAGTAGTATCATTGGGCCAAACCGGGACACCGGGGAGCTGTTTTTT.

The chain links TRBV19 to TRBJ1-1; D might be TRBD1 (5 bases). The CDR3 runs to 13 residues. The germline gives CDR1 LNHDA, CDR2 SQIVND (reference sequence). V gave up 7 bases and J gave up 6 bases, with 15 bases separating them. CDR3 loop: CASKWGLQSEAFF. CDR3 DNA: TGTGCCAGTAAATGGGGACTACAGTCTGAAGCTTTCTTT.

This clonotype turned up a few times. V and J are TRBV20-1 and TRBJ1-1; a weak D match, TRBD1 (5 bases). Looked up from germline, CDR1 is DFQATT and CDR2 is SNEGSKA (reference sequence). This CDR3 is built from 14 residues. Trimming left V 4 bases short and J 1 base short, with 13 bases between. The CDR3 protein is CSANEGPRNTEAFF. DNA of the CDR3: TGCAGTGCTAATGAGGGGCCACGGAACACTGAAGCTTTCTTT.

This clonotype was detected ten times or more. The chain joins TRBV29-1 to TRBJ2-7, with D perhaps matching TRBD1 (5 bases). Germline V gene lookup returns CDR1 SQVTM and CDR2 ANQGSEA. The CDR3 extends over 13 amino acids. Trimming shortened V by 7 bases and J by 6 bases, and 19 bases separated the two germline ends. The CDR3 region is CSAPGQDRGEQYF. CDR3 DNA sequence: TGCAGCGCTCCCGGGCAGGATAGGGGCGAGCAGTACTTC.

This clonotype was detected many times. The chain couples TRBV15 to TRBJ2-5, with D hard to call. Germline CDR1 LNHNV, CDR2 YYDKDF (reference sequence). V gave up 6 bases and J gave up 3 bases, with 11 bases separating them. The CDR3 is 13 residues long. In DNA, the CDR3 is TGTGCCACCAGAGGCAGAGACGAAGAGACCCAGTACTTC. Translation: CATRGRDEETQYF.

This clonotype has more than one count but fewer than ten. V is TRBV5-4 and J is TRBJ2-5; 14 positions agree with TRBD2. Germline trimming cut 3 bases from V and 5 bases from J; bases unmatched to any gene: 15. Per the germline V gene, CDR1 is SGHNT and CDR2 is YYREEE (reference sequence). This CDR3 comprises 19 residues. The CDR3 DNA sequence: TGTGCCAGCAGCTCGACACTTGGGGGACTAGCGGGGGTGGGGGAGACCCAGTACTTC. Its protein product is CASSSTLGGLAGVGETQYF.

Note on this clonotype: One base away lies a much larger clone, so this may be a sequencing read error. CDR3 coding DNA: TGCAGTGCTAGAGATCGGGGGCAGGGGGGAACTGAAGCTTTCTTT. This codes for CSARDRGQGGTEAFF. The chain uses TRBV20-1 and TRBJ1-1; the match to TRBD1 covers 7 bases. The germline V gene has CDR1 DFQATT and CDR2 SNEGSKA (reference sequence). The ends lost 0 bases at V and 5 bases at J; junction bases unmatched: 9. CDR3 length: 15 amino acids.

The sample holds a few counts of this clonotype. J is TRBJ2-7 and V is TRBV6-5; possibly TRBD2 for D (6 bases). This CDR3 has 17 residues. V lost 1 base to trimming and J lost 6 bases, with 22 bases between them. Germline CDR1 reads MNHEY; CDR2 reads SVGAGI. CDR3: CASSYYGLGGFLVEQYF. CDR3 in DNA: TGTGCCAGCAGTTACTACGGACTGGGAGGATTTCTGGTCGAGCAGTACTTC.

This clonotype has at least ten counts. This sequence joins TRBV7-8 and TRBJ2-7, with a weak D call TRBD2 (6 bases). The CDR3 length is 14 residues. Trimming cost V 7 bases and J 6 bases, with 19 bases left between them. Germline V gene sequence: CDR1 SGHVS, CDR2 FQNEAQ. The chain's CDR3 is CASTSSGSLGEQYF. The CDR3 DNA sequence: TGTGCCAGCACCAGTAGCGGTTCCCTAGGCGAGCAGTACTTC.

This clonotype was counted between two and nine times. V and J are TRBV12-3 or TRBV12-4 and TRBJ1-5; 8 bases fit TRBD1. This CDR3 is built from 15 residues. Trimming at V came to 7 bases and at J to 3 bases, leaving 8 bases not matched to a gene. In nucleotides, the CDR3 is TGTGCCAGCAAATCGACAGGGGTCACCAATCAGCCCCAGCATTTT. This translates into CASKSTGVTNQPQHF.

The chain has TRBV7-2 and TRBJ1-5, with unresolved D. The V and J ends lost 1 base and 11 bases respectively, with 15 bases between them. Per the germline V gene, CDR1 is SGHTA and CDR2 is FQGNSA. The length of the CDR3 is 14 residues. CDR3 residues: CASSLGTRRETQHF. CDR3 in DNA: TGTGCCAGCAGCTTAGGAACTAGGAGGGAGACCCAGCATTTT.